This T cell receptor (beta chain) originates from a study of blood T cell repertoires in COVID-19 (TCRdb year 2020). Study-level background: Samples from collaborators originated in the United States, Italy and Spain and spanned both the acute and convalescent phases of COVID-19. The prospective study material was composed of cDNA or gDNA derived from T cells, B-cell-depleted T cells, or PBMCs. The dataset comprised deeply sampled blood TCRbeta repertoires from subjects exposed to, actively infected with, or recovered from COVID-19. The repertoires were released in a freely available public database meant as a resource for research on the immune response to SARS-CoV-2. Samples came from the ongoing ImmuneRACE study (first 160 participants) plus 1,254 subjects from 6 global collaborators. Nearly every sample came with metadata listing a de-identified subject ID, COVID-19 status, age in years and sex. Where available, HLA class I and class II types were taken from metadata supplied by the sample provider and were not determined by assay-based typing. General findings and caveats noted by the study authors: How much clinical and demographic metadata was included differed by source and by participant, and the metadata was provided uncurated.

TCRbeta CDR3 regions were amplified from genomic DNA using the immunoSEQ Assay, a bias-controlled multiplex PCR. The study's processing was this. Nucleated cell counts per sample were estimated from amplification of reference gene primers within the assay. Sequence reads were collapsed and filtered to measure the absolute abundance of every unique TCRbeta CDR3 rearrangement. For each sample, productive Simpson clonality was calculated by taking the square root of Simpson's diversity index across productive rearrangements. Here the immuneACCESS table is served through TCRdb, limited to in-frame sequences with V and J called. Missing clones are a known gap in these copies; in checked studies unresolved V genes cover under half, and the rest lacks a known reason. The DNA was the basis for D and trimming; V, J and clone size are from that table. This sample gives a few hundred thousand clones in total; under 90% of them show up just once. The ten top clones hold 2% to 2.5% of the sample.

V and J are trimmed by 5 bases and 4 bases, and the gene matches miss 5 bases of the junction. CDR1 and CDR2 (MNHEY, SVGAGI) derive from the germline V gene. From the cysteine up to the phenylalanine, the CDR3 has a length of 14 residues. The DNA shown is the 42-base CDR3, in frame from base 1. The collaborating institutions used their own protocols to collect whole blood in K2EDTA tubes. For TCRbeta analysis, collaborators shipped samples in one of three forms: frozen whole blood, isolated PBMCs, or DNA extracted from either of those sample types. A note on this clone: This receptor's antigen is unknown. No quality values exist for individual bases; no much larger clone is one base distant.

Sequenced input: peripheral blood. The receptor was isolated from a man aged 45-65 years with acute or convalescent COVID-19. The V and J genes are TRBV6-5 and TRBJ1-2; 9 junctional bases match TRBD1. Here the CDR3 is given as CASSRTGGGYGYTF. Here is the DNA: TGTGCCAGCAGTCGTACAGGGGGCGGCTATGGCTACACCTTC.